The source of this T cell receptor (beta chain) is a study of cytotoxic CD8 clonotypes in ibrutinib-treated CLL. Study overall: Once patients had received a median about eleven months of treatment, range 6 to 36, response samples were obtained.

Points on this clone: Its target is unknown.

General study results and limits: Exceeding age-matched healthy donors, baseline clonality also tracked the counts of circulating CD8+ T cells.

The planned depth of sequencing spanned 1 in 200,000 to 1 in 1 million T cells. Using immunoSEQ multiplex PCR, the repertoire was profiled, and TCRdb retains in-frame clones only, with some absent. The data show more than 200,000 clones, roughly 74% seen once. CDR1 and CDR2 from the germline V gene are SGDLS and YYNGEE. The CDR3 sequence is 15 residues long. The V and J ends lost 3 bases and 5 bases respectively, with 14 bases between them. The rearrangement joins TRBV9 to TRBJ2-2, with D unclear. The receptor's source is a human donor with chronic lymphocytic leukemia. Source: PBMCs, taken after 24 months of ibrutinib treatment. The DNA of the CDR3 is TGTGCCAGCAGCGGCCCGGTTCTAAATACCGGGGAGCTGTTTTTT. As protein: CASSGPVLNTGELFF.